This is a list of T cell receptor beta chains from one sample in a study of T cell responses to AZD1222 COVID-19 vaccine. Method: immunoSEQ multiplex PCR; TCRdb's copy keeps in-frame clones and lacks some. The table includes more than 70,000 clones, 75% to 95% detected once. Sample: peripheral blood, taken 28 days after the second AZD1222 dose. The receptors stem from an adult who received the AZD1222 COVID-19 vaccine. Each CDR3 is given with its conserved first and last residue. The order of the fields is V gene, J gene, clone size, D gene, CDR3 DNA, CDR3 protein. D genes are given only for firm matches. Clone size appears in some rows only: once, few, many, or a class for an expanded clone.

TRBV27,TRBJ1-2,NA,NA,TGTGCCAGCAGTTCCCCCGAAGGGTCTGGCTACACCTTC,CASSSPEGSGYTF
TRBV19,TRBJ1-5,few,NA,TGTGCCAGTAGTACCGATGGAGTGCCACAGCCCCAGCATTTT,CASSTDGVPQPQHF
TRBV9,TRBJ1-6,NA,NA,TGTGCCAGCAGCGTATTCGCAGGCGATAATTCACCCCTCCACTTT,CASSVFAGDNSPLHF
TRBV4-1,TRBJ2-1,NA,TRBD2,TGCGCCAGCAGCCCTATGGGACTAGCTTCCTACAATGAGCAGTTCTTC,CASSPMGLASYNEQFF
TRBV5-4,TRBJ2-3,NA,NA,TGTGCCAGCAGCTTGGATGGAGCGGATGGCACAGATACGCAGTATTTT,CASSLDGADGTDTQYF
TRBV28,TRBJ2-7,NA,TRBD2,TGTGCCAGCAGTAGACTAGCAAGAAACGAGCAGTACTTC,CASSRLARNEQYF
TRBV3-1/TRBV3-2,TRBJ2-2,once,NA,TGTGCCAGCAGCCAAGTCCCGCCGACTACCGGCACCGGGGAGCTGTTTTTT,CASSQVPPTTGTGELFF
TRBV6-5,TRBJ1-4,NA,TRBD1,TGTGCCAGCAGCGGACAGGGGGTTTTAAATGAAAAACTGTTTTTT,CASSGQGVLNEKLFF
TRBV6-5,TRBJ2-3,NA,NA,TGTGCCAGCAGTTACTCTACTGAGAGCGTTACGCAGTATTTT,CASSYSTESVTQYF
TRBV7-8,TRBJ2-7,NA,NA,TGTGCCAGCAGCTGGACTGGAGACCTACTAGCTCTCTCTCGCGAGCAGTACTTC,CASSWTGDLLALSREQYF
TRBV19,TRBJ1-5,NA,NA,TGTGCCAGCCCACCCGGAGGCCGAGATCGGCCCCAGCATTTT,CASPPGGRDRPQHF
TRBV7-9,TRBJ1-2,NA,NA,TGTGCCAGCAGCTCGCGGCGGAGGGGGGTTCGGGAGGGACCATATGGCTACACCTTC,CASSSRRRGVREGPYGYTF
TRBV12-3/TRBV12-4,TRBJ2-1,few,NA,TGTGCCAGCAGTTCCGGACAAAGTGAGCAGTTCTTC,CASSSGQSEQFF
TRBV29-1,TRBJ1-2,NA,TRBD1,TGCAGCGTTGGAGGGGGCGCGGATGGCTACACCTTC,CSVGGGADGYTF
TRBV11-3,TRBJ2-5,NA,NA,TGTGCCAGCAGCTTAAGGCAGGGTGGCGAGTCGGAGACCCAGTACTTC,CASSLRQGGESETQYF
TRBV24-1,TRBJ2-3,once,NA,TGTGCCACCAGTCTTCCTAGCACAGATACGCAGTATTTT,CATSLPSTDTQYF
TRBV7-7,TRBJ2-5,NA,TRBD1,TGTGCCAGCAGCTTAGGGTCAGGGGGCCAAGAGACCCAGTACTTC,CASSLGSGGQETQYF